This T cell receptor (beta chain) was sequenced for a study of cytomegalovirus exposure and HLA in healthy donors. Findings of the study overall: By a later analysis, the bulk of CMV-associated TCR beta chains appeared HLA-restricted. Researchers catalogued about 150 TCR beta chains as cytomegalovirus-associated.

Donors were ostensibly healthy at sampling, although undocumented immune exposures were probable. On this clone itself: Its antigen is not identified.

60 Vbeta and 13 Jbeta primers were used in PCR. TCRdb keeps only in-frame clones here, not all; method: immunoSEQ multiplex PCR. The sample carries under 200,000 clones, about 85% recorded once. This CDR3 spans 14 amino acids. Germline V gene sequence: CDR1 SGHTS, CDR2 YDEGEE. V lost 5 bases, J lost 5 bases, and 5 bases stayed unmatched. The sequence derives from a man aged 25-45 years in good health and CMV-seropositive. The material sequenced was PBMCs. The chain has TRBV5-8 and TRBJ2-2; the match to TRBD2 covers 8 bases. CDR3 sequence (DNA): TGTGCCAGCAGGGTAGCGGGACGAACCGGGGAGCTGTTTTTT. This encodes CASRVAGRTGELFF.